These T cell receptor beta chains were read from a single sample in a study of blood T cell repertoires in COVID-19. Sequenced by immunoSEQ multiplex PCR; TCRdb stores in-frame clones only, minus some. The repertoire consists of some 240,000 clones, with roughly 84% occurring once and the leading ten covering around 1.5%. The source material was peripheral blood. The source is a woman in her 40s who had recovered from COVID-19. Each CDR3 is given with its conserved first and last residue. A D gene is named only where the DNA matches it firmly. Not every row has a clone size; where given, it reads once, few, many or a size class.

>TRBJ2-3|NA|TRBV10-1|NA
CASSDHRVDTQYF
TGCGCCAGCAGTGATCATCGGGTGGATACGCAGTATTTT
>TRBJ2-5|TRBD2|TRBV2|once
CASSASGVLQETQYF
TGTGCCAGCAGTGCTAGCGGGGTCCTCCAAGAGACCCAGTACTTC
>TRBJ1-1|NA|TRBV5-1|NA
CASSLNGGLIMNTEAFF
TGCGCCAGCAGCTTGAACGGGGGGCTCATCATGAACACTGAAGCTTTCTTT
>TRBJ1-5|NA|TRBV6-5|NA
CAVGQTNQPQHF
TGTGCCGTAGGACAGACTAATCAGCCCCAGCATTTT
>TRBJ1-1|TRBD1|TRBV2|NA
CARRDRGNTEAFF
TGTGCCAGGCGGGACAGGGGGAACACTGAAGCTTTCTTT
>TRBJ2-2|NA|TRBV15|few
CATSRDRVVGELFF
TGTGCCACCAGCAGAGATCGCGTCGTCGGGGAGCTGTTTTTT
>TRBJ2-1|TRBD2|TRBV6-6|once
CASRKLAGGPNEQFF
TGTGCCAGCAGGAAACTAGCGGGGGGGCCCAATGAGCAGTTCTTC
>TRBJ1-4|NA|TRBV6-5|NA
CASSIPGGKLFF
TGTGCCAGCAGCATACCCGGAGGAAAACTGTTTTTT
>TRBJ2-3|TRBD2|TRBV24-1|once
CATSDHTVAGGEGDTQYF
TGTGCCACCAGTGACCATACGGTAGCGGGGGGAGAGGGAGATACGCAGTATTTT
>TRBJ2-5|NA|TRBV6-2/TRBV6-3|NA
CASSSVLEETQYF
TGTGCCAGCAGTTCTGTCTTGGAGGAGACCCAGTACTTC
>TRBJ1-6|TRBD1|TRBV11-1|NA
CASSGRTGDNSPLHF
TGTGCCAGCAGCGGACGGACAGGGGACAATTCACCCCTCCACTTT
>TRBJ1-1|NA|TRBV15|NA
CATSRGHSEATEAFF
TGTGCCACCAGCAGGGGACATTCCGAAGCGACTGAAGCTTTCTTT
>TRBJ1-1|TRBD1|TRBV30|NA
CAWTGDRVNTEAFF
TGTGCCTGGACCGGGGACAGGGTGAACACTGAAGCTTTCTTT
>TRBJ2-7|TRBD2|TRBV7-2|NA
CASSHTGTSGDSYEQYF
TGTGCCAGCAGCCATACCGGGACTAGCGGGGATTCCTACGAGCAGTACTTC
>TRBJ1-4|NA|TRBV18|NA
CASSRAGVDEKLFF
TGTGCCAGCTCACGGGCAGGGGTAGACGAAAAACTGTTTTTT
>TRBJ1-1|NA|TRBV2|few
CASNPNEGGLAFF
TGTGCCAGCAATCCCAACGAGGGGGGGCTCGCTTTCTTT
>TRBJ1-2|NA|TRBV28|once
CASSEGPPGDYGYTF
TGTGCCAGCAGCGAAGGCCCCCCCGGAGACTATGGCTACACCTTC
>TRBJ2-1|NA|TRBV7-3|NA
CASSLEPGYNEQFF
TGTGCCAGCAGCTTAGAGCCGGGCTACAATGAGCAGTTCTTC
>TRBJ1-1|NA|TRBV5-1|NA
CASSPQPSGALVNTEAFF
TGCGCCAGCAGCCCGCAACCCTCTGGAGCCCTAGTGAACACTGAAGCTTTCTTT
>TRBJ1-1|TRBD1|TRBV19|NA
CASTAIRQGSEAFF
TGTGCCAGTACCGCGATCCGACAGGGAAGTGAAGCTTTCTTT
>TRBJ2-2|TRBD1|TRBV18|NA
CASSPNRGDTGELFF
TGTGCCAGCTCACCAAACAGGGGCGACACCGGGGAGCTGTTTTTT
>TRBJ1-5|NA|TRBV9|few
CASSVGGGVNQPQHF
TGTGCCAGCAGCGTAGGTGGCGGAGTTAATCAGCCCCAGCATTTT
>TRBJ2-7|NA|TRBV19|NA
CASSFGLSYEQYF
TGTGCCAGTAGTTTTGGACTTTCCTACGAGCAGTACTTC
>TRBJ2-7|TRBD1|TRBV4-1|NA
CASSQGGQGASEQYF
TGCGCCAGCAGCCAGGGGGGACAGGGGGCGAGCGAGCAGTACTTC
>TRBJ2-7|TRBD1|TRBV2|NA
CASSVGTGAYEQYF
TGTGCCAGCAGTGTGGGGACAGGAGCCTACGAGCAGTACTTC
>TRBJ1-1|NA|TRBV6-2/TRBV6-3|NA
CASSDPGQGITEAFF
TGTGCCAGCAGTGACCCGGGGCAGGGGATCACTGAAGCTTTCTTT
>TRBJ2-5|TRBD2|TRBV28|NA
CASRTSGLPQETQYF
TGTGCCAGCAGGACTAGCGGTTTACCCCAAGAGACCCAGTACTTC
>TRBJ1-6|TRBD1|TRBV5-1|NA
CASSLGLVTGGIEPQLTPLHF
TGCGCCAGCAGCTTGGGGCTTGTGACAGGGGGGATTGAACCCCAATTGACACCCCTCCACTTT